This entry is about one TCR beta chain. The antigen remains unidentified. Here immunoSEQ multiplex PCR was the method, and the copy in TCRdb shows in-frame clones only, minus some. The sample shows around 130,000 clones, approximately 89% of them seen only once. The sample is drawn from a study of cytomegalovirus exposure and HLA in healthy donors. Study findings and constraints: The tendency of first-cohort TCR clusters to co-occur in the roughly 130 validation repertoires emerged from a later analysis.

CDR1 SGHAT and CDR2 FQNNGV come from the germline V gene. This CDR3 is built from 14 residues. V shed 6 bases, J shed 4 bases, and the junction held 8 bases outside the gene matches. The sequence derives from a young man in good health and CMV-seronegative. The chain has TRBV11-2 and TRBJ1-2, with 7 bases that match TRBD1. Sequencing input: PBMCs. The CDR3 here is CASRSTGEIYGYTF. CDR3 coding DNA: TGTGCCAGCAGGAGCACAGGGGAAATCTATGGCTACACCTTC.